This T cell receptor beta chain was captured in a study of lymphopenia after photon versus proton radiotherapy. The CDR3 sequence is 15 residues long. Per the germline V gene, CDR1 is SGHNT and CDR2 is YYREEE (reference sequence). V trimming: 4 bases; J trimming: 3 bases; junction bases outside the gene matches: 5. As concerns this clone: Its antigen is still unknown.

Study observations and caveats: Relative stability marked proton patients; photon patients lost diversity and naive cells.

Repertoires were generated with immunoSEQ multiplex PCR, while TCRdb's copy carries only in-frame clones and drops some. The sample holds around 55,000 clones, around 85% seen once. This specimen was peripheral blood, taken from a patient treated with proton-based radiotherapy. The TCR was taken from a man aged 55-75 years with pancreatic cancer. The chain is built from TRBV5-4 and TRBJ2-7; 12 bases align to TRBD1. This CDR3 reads CASSPGQGAVYEQYF. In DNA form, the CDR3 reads TGTGCCAGCAGCCCGGGACAGGGGGCTGTCTACGAGCAGTACTTC.